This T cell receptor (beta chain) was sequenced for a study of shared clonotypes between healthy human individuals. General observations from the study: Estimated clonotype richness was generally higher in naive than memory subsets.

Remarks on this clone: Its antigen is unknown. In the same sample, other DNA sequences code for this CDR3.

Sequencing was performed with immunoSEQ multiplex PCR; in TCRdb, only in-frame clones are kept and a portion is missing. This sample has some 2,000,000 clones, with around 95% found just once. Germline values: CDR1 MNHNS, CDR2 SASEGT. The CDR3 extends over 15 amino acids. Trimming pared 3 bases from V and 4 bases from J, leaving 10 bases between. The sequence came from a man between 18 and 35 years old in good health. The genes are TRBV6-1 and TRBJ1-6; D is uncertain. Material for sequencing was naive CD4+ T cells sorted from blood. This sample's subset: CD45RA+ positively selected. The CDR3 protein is CASSEGQAYNSPLHF. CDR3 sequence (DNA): TGTGCCAGCAGTGAGGGTCAGGCTTATAATTCACCCCTCCACTTT.